The source of this T cell receptor (beta chain) is a study of response to subunit inactivated influenza vaccine. TCRdb re-called the RT-PCR reads with MiXCR, one entry per CDR3 protein. The data contain a few hundred thousand distinct CDR3 sequences, over 9% of them singletons. CDR1 is DFQATT, CDR2 SNEGSKA, per germline (reference sequence). The V end was cut by 0 bases, the J end by 1 base, with 12 bases between. The CDR3 is made up of 15 amino acids. These data also formed part of another study, on T cells expressing NK-cell markers. That report adds: Template switching by 5'RACE with UMIs generated the TCR beta cDNA.

The input for sequencing was PBMCs from blood, taken on the day of vaccination. This TCR was recovered from a man between 45 and 60 years old who received an inactivated influenza vaccine. The chain recombines TRBV20-1 with TRBJ2-5; no reliable D call. For the CDR3, the DNA is TGCAGTGCTAGAGATGCTCAGTATTCCCAAGAGACCCAGTACTTC. Protein: CSARDAQYSQETQYF.